Listed below are T cell receptor beta chains from one sample, sequenced in a study of T cell repertoires in cytomegalovirus infection. Each CDR3 protein gets one entry after TCRdb re-called the reads with MiXCR. Here the sample spans over 300,000 distinct CDR3 sequences, about a sixth being singletons. Input material: PBMCs. The source of these receptors is a human donor in good health (CMV status not recorded). Some clones in this sample may be carry-over from other donors' samples. Both conserved end residues are part of each CDR3. D genes are given only for firm matches. The listing skips clone size in some rows; elsewhere it reads once, few, many or a size class.

clone_size j_call d_call v_call cdr3_nt cdr3_aa
many TRBJ2-7 . TRBV7-9 TGTGCCAGCAGCTTAGCGGCAGGAACTTACGAGCAGTACTTC CASSLAAGTYEQYF
many TRBJ2-1 TRBD1 TRBV6-2/TRBV6-3 TGTGCCAGCATGAGGGACAGGGAGTACAATGAGCAGTTCTTC CASMRDREYNEQFF
many TRBJ2-3 TRBD2 TRBV12-3/TRBV12-4 TGTGCCAGCAGTTTGTTCGGGGGGAGCACAGATACGCAGTATTTT CASSLFGGSTDTQYF
few TRBJ2-3 . TRBV25-1 TGTGCCAGCAGTGATGACAGAAGCACAGATACGCAGTATTTT CASSDDRSTDTQYF
. TRBJ2-5 TRBD2 TRBV20-1 TGCAGTGCTAGTGGGGGGACTAGCGGGGTCTTGGAGACCCAGTACTTC CSASGGTSGVLETQYF
many TRBJ2-6 . TRBV6-4 TGTGCCAGCAGTGACGGGCACACCGTTACTGGGGCCAACGTCCTGACTTTC CASSDGHTVTGANVLTF
. TRBJ1-5 . TRBV24-1 TGTGCCACCAGTGACTATACGGGTCAGCCCCAGCATTTT CATSDYTGQPQHF
. TRBJ2-5 . TRBV7-7 TGTGCTAGCAGCCCAGCTCCGGGACCCGAGACCCAGTACTTC CASSPAPGPETQYF
few TRBJ2-1 . TRBV20-1 TGCAGTGCTAGCCAACCAAGCTACAATGAGCAGTTCTTC CSASQPSYNEQFF
many TRBJ1-1 TRBD1 TRBV12-3/TRBV12-4 TGTGCCAGCAGTGCAGGGGGGACTGAAGCTTTCTTT CASSAGGTEAFF
. TRBJ2-3 TRBD2 TRBV11-3 TGTGCCAGCAGCTTTAGCGGGGGGCCTACAGATACGCAGTATTTT CASSFSGGPTDTQYF
many TRBJ1-1 . TRBV6-5 TGTGCCAGCAGTTACTCGCGGGCTGAAGCTTTCTTT CASSYSRAEAFF
many TRBJ2-1 . TRBV7-2 TGTGCCAGCAGCCTAGCAGCCGCTTTTGGTTCCTACAATGAGCAGTTCTTC CASSLAAAFGSYNEQFF
. TRBJ1-6 . TRBV3-1 TGTGCCAGCAGCTTCCGGGCAGTTGGTTCACCCCTCCACTTT CASSFRAVGSPLHF
. TRBJ2-2 TRBD1 TRBV27 TGTGCCAGCAGTTCCCACGGACAGGGGGCGAGGGATACGAACACCGGGGAGCTGTTTTTT CASSSHGQGARDTNTGELFF
. TRBJ2-6 TRBD2 TRBV19 TGTGCCAGTAGACCGGCGGGGGGTTCTGGGGCCAACGTCCTGACTTTC CASRPAGGSGANVLTF
few TRBJ2-1 TRBD1 TRBV4-2 TGTGCCAGCAGCCAAGCAACCGGGACAGCCTCCTACAATGAGCAGTTCTTC CASSQATGTASYNEQFF
many TRBJ1-6 . TRBV27 TGTGCCAGCAGTTTAACCGGGAAATATTCACCCCTCCACTTT CASSLTGKYSPLHF
once TRBJ1-3 . TRBV7-2 TGTCCCAGCAGCAACGCGGGCTTGAGGCACAGGGCAGATGGAAACACCATATATTTT CPSSNAGLRHRADGNTIYF
many TRBJ2-2 TRBD2 TRBV7-2 TGTGCCAGCAGCCCCCAAGCGGGGGGCGGGGAGCTGTTTTTT CASSPQAGGGELFF
. TRBJ1-2 . TRBV28 TGTGCCAGCAGTTTCGCCACTACTTCGGACAAAAGAGGCTACACCTTC CASSFATTSDKRGYTF
. TRBJ2-7 . TRBV5-4 TGTGCCAGCAGCTTACGAGCATATCACCTCCTTGAATCATTC CASSLRAYHLLESF
. TRBJ1-1 . TRBV20-1 TGCAGTGCTAGGTACGGGGCGGCGAACACTGAAGCTTTCTTT CSARYGAANTEAFF
. TRBJ2-4 TRBD2 TRBV27 TGTGCCAGCAGTCCTCTGAGCGGGGGGCCACGAGCCAAAAACATTCAGTACTTC CASSPLSGGPRAKNIQYF
many TRBJ2-7 . TRBV10-3 TGTGCCATCAGTGTTACCAGGGACGACTCCTACGAGCAGTACTTC CAISVTRDDSYEQYF
. TRBJ2-3 . TRBV6-4 TGTGCCAGCAGTCGGACCTCGGGGGAGGTAAGCACAGATACGCAGTATTTT CASSRTSGEVSTDTQYF
many TRBJ1-5 . TRBV12-3/TRBV12-4 TGTGCCAGCAGCCGAGGGACGGGCAATCAGCCCCAGCATTTT CASSRGTGNQPQHF
few TRBJ1-2 . TRBV4-3 TGCGCCAGCAGCCAAAACCCTATTTTCGGGACTTCAGCCGGTGGCACCTTC CASSQNPIFGTSAGGTF
. TRBJ2-5 TRBD2 TRBV7-8 TGTGCCAGCAGCTTCAGCGGGGGGGCCGGTGGGACCCAGTACTTC CASSFSGGAGGTQYF
. TRBJ1-1 . TRBV19 TGTGCCAGTAGTATTGAGGGTTCGAACACTGAAGCTTTCTTT CASSIEGSNTEAFF
. TRBJ2-3 . TRBV7-8 TGTGCCAGCAGCCCCCCATCGGGGGGCGAGGGGGATACGCAGTATTTT CASSPPSGGEGDTQYF
few TRBJ2-1 . TRBV4-1 TGCGCCAGCAGCCAAGTTGCCAACAATGAGCAGTTCTTC CASSQVANNEQFF
few TRBJ1-1 . TRBV11-2 TGTGCCAGCAGCTTCAACCCGGGAGGAAGCACTGAAGCTTTCTTT CASSFNPGGSTEAFF
many TRBJ2-1 TRBD2 TRBV7-2 TGTGCCAGCAGCGGGGCTAGCGGGCTCCATGAGCAGTTCTTC CASSGASGLHEQFF
. TRBJ1-1 . TRBV4-1 TGCGCCAGCAGCGCCGAAGGCAGGACTGAAGCTTTCTTT CASSAEGRTEAFF
once TRBJ2-3 TRBD1 TRBV29-1 TGCAGCGTTCGAGGGGGACAGGGACATAGCACAGATACGCAGTATTTT CSVRGGQGHSTDTQYF
. TRBJ2-1 TRBD1 TRBV7-2 TGTGCCAGCAGCTTCCGGGACAGAAGCCTAAAAAACTACAATGAGCAGTTCTTC CASSFRDRSLKNYNEQFF
. TRBJ2-7 . TRBV4-3 TGCGCCAGCAGCCAAGATCGCGGTGAGGCTCCCTCCTACGAGCAGTACTTC CASSQDRGEAPSYEQYF
. TRBJ2-7 . TRBV18 TGTGCCAGCTCACCACGGGACGGCGCCTACGAGCAGTACTTC CASSPRDGAYEQYF
. TRBJ1-1 TRBD1 TRBV12-3/TRBV12-4 TGTGCCAGCACAGACAGGGTTGACACTGAAGCTTTCTTT CASTDRVDTEAFF
. TRBJ2-3 . TRBV20-1 TGCAGTGCTAGCCGGGGACCACAAGGGACAGATACGCAGTATTTT CSASRGPQGTDTQYF
. TRBJ2-6 . TRBV19 TGTGCCACCCTACCCTCTGATGGGGCCAACGTCCTGACTTTC CATLPSDGANVLTF